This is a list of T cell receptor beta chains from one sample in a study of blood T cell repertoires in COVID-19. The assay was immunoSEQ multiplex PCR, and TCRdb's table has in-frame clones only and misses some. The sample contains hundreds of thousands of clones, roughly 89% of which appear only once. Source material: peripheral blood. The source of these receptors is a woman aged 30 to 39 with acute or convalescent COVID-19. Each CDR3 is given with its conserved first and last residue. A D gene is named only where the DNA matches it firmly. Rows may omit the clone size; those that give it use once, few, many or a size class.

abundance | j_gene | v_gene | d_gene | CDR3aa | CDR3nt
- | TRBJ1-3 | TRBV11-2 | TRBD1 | CASNRGTGNTIYF | TGTGCCAGCAACAGGGGAACTGGAAACACCATATATTTT
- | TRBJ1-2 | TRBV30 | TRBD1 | CACRLGGQGAFNYGYTF | TGTGCCTGCCGCCTCGGGGGTCAGGGGGCCTTTAACTATGGCTACACCTTC
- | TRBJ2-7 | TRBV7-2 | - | CASSKDGWSSYEQYF | TGTGCCAGCAGCAAAGATGGTTGGAGTTCCTACGAGCAGTACTTC
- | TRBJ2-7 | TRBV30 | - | CAWSVRGRYEQYF | TGTGCCTGGAGTGTTAGGGGCAGGTACGAGCAGTACTTC
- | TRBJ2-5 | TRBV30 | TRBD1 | CAWIKTGPETQYF | TGTGCCTGGATAAAGACAGGGCCAGAGACCCAGTACTTC
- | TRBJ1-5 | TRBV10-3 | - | CATADSTIETQHF | TGTGCCACCGCGGACAGTACGATCGAGACCCAGCATTTT
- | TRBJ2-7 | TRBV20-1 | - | CSATGDEQYF | TGCAGTGCTACAGGGGACGAGCAGTACTTC
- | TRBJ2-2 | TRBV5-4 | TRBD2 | CASRQLTHGRETGELFF | TGTGCCAGCCGACAGCTTACTCATGGGAGGGAAACCGGGGAGCTGTTTTTT
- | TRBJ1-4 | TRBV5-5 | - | CASSLSGGREKLFF | TGTGCCAGCAGCTTGAGCGGGGGACGGGAAAAACTGTTTTTT
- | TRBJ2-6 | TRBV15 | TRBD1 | CATSGTGDLSGANVLTF | TGTGCCACCAGCGGGACAGGGGACCTCTCTGGGGCCAACGTCCTGACTTTC
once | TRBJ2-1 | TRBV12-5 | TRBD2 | CASGLTRGGNEQFF | TGTGCTAGTGGTTTGACCCGGGGGGGCAATGAGCAGTTCTTC
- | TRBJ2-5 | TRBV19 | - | CASSLAGWETQYF | TGTGCCAGTAGTTTGGCAGGGTGGGAGACCCAGTACTTC
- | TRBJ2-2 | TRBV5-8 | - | CASSALVTGELFF | TGTGCCAGCAGCGCGTTGGTTACCGGGGAGCTGTTTTTT
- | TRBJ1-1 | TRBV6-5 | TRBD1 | CASRDQQGQAFF | TGTGCCAGCAGAGATCAACAGGGGCAAGCTTTCTTT
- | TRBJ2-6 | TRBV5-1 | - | CASSAQATGANVLTF | TGCGCCAGCAGCGCCCAAGCGACTGGGGCCAACGTCCTGACTTTC
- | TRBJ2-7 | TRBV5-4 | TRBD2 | CASSPASGGLSYEQYF | TGTGCCAGCAGCCCGGCTAGCGGGGGGCTTTCCTACGAGCAGTACTTC
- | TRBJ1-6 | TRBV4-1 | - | CASSQVTENSPLHF | TGCGCCAGCAGCCAAGTCACAGAAAATTCACCCCTCCACTTT
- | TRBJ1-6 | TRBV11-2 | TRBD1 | CASSLVRFSTGPDSPLHF | TGTGCCAGCAGCTTAGTCCGGTTCTCGACAGGGCCTGATTCACCCCTCCACTTT
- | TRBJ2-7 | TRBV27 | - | CASSLSGVSEQYF | TGTGCCAGCAGTTTATCCGGGGTCTCCGAGCAGTACTTC
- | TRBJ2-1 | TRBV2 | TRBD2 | CASLGLAGGPSYNEQFF | TGTGCCAGCCTGGGGCTAGCGGGGGGGCCTTCCTACAATGAGCAGTTCTTC
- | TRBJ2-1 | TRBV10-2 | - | CASSGRDWRNNEQFF | TGCGCCAGCAGTGGCCGGGACTGGAGAAACAATGAGCAGTTCTTC
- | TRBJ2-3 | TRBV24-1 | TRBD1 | CATSQQGTDTQYF | TGTGCCACCAGTCAACAGGGGACAGATACGCAGTATTTT
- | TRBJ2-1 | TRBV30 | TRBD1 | CAWSVRDSNYNEQFF | TGTGCCTGGAGTGTGAGGGACAGCAACTACAATGAGCAGTTCTTC
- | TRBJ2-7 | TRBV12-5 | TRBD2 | CASGLVLSGGAYEQYF | TGTGCTAGTGGTTTGGTACTCAGCGGGGGGGCCTACGAGCAGTACTTC
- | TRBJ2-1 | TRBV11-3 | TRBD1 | CASSSRDRVYNEQFF | TGTGCCAGCAGCTCCCGGGACAGGGTCTACAATGAGCAGTTCTTC
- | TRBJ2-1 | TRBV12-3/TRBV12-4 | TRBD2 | CASSSPGEGYFF | TGTGCCAGCAGCAGCCCGGGGGAGGGGTATTTCTTC
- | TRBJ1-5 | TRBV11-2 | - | CASSLNLATVTGQWAQHF | TGTGCCAGCAGCTTAAATTTGGCGACAGTAACTGGGCAATGGGCCCAGCATTTT
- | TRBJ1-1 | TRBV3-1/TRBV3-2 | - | CASSHPNRNTEAFF | TGTGCCAGCAGCCATCCTAACAGGAACACTGAAGCTTTCTTT
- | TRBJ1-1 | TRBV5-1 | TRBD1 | CASSLGDRAEAFF | TGCGCCAGCAGCTTGGGGGACAGGGCTGAAGCTTTCTTT
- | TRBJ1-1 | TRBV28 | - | CASSLPGTEAFF | TGTGCCAGCAGTTTACCCGGGACTGAAGCTTTCTTT
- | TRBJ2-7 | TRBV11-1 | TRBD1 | CASSYRDRSYEQYF | TGTGCCAGCAGCTACAGGGACAGATCCTACGAGCAGTACTTC
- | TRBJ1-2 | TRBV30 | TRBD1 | CAWRRSGTGTNYGYTF | TGTGCCTGGAGGAGGTCCGGGACAGGGACTAACTATGGCTACACCTTC
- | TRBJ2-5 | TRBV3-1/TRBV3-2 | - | CASSSSLAHQETQYF | TGTGCCAGCAGCTCTTCCCTAGCCCACCAAGAGACCCAGTACTTC
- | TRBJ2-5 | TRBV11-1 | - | CASSNRDQETQYF | TGTGCCAGCAGCAACAGGGACCAAGAGACCCAGTACTTC
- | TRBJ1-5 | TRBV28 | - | CASSEGQPNQPQHF | TGTGCCAGCAGTGAAGGACAGCCTAATCAGCCCCAGCATTTT
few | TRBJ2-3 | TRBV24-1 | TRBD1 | CATSETGTGTVPSTDTQYF | TGTGCCACCAGTGAGACCGGGACAGGGACCGTCCCGAGCACAGATACGCAGTATTTT
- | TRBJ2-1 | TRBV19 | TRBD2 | CASSIDIGGSNEQFF | TGTGCCAGTAGTATTGATATCGGGGGGTCCAATGAGCAGTTCTTC
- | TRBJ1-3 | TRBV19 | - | CASVPVRSGNTIYF | TGTGCCAGTGTACCGGTCCGCTCTGGAAACACCATATATTTT
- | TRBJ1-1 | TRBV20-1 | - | CSATSNTEAFF | TGCAGTGCTACCTCGAACACTGAAGCTTTCTTT
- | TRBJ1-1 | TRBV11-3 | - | CASSLGQQTEAFF | TGTGCCAGCAGCTTGGGCCAGCAGACTGAAGCTTTCTTT
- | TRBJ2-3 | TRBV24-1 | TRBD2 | CASGGAKVDTQYF | TGTGCCAGCGGGGGGGCCAAGGTAGATACGCAGTATTTT
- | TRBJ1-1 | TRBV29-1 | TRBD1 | CSVVDRERSTEAFF | TGCAGCGTTGTAGACAGGGAAAGATCCACTGAAGCTTTCTTT
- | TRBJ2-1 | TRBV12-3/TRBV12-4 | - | CASRGGPYNEQFF | TGTGCCAGCAGGGGGGGGCCCTACAATGAGCAGTTCTTC
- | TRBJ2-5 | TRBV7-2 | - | CASSPQYGNPETQYF | TGTGCCAGCAGCCCCCAGTACGGGAACCCAGAGACCCAGTACTTC
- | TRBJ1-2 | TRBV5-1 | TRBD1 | CASRLGDWGQGSYGYTF | TGCGCCAGCAGACTCGGAGACTGGGGACAGGGAAGTTATGGCTACACCTTC
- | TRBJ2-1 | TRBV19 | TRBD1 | CASSILRGRNEQFF | TGTGCCAGTAGTATCTTAAGGGGGCGCAATGAGCAGTTCTTC
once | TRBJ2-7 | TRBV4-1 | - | CASSQGLRLTTYEQYF | TGCGCCAGCAGCCAAGGCCTTCGACTGACGACCTACGAGCAGTACTTC
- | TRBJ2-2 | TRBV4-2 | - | CASSQDPQGNTGELFF | TGTGCCAGCAGCCAAGATCCTCAGGGGAACACCGGGGAGCTGTTTTTT
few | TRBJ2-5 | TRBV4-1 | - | CASSPLTGMETQYF | TGCGCCAGCAGCCCATTGACTGGCATGGAGACCCAGTACTTC
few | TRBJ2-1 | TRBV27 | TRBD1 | CASRGQGIDEQFF | TGTGCCAGCAGGGGACAGGGGATCGATGAGCAGTTCTTC
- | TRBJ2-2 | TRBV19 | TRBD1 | CASTSPRDRGPGLNTGELFF | TGTGCCAGTACCTCTCCTAGGGACAGGGGGCCAGGATTGAACACCGGGGAGCTGTTTTTT
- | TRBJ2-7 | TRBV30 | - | CAWKTGSSREQYF | TGTGCCTGGAAAACAGGGTCGTCCCGCGAGCAGTACTTC
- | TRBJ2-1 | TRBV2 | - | CASSEVGGTTGNEQFF | TGTGCCAGCAGTGAAGTTGGGGGGACCACGGGGAATGAGCAGTTCTTC
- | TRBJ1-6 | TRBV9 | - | CASSQEGVYSSYNSPLHF | TGTGCCAGCAGCCAAGAGGGGGTCTACAGCTCCTATAATTCACCCCTCCACTTT
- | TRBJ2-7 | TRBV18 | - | CASSARQALANEQYF | TGTGCCAGCTCAGCGAGACAGGCCCTTGCGAACGAGCAGTACTTC
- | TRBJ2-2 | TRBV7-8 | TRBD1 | CASSFSYRGGELFF | TGTGCCAGCAGCTTTTCTTACAGGGGCGGGGAGCTGTTTTTT
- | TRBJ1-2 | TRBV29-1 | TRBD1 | CSVVLGDSGRIGYTF | TGCAGCGTTGTATTAGGGGACAGCGGCAGGATAGGCTACACCTTC
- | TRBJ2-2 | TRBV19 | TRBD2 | CASRTGGGTLSGELFF | TGTGCCAGTAGGACAGGCGGGGGGACCCTAAGCGGGGAGCTGTTTTTT
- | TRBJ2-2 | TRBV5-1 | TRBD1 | CASSLGDRDTGELFF | TGCGCCAGCAGCTTGGGGGACAGGGATACCGGGGAGCTGTTTTTT
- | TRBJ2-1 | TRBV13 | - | CASSFRDSRPDNEQFF | TGTGCCAGCAGCTTCCGGGACTCAAGACCAGACAATGAGCAGTTCTTC